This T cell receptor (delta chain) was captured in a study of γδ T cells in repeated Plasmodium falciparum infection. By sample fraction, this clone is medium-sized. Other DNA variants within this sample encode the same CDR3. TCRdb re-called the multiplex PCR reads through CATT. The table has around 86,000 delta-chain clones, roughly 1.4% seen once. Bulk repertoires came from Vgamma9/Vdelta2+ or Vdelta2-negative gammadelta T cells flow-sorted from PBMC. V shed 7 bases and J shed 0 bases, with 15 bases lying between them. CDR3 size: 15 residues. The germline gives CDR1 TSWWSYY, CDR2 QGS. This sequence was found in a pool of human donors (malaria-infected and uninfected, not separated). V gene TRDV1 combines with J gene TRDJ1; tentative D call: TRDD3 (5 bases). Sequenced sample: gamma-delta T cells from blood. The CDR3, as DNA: TGTGCTCTTGTAAACATCCAGGGGAACACCGATAAACTCATCTTT. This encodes CALVNIQGNTDKLIF.